Listed here are 13 T cell receptor beta chains from one sample, sequenced in a study of blood T cell repertoires in COVID-19. TCRdb's table, derived via immunoSEQ multiplex PCR, lists solely in-frame clones and lacks some. The repertoire consists of around 300,000 clones, with approximately 86% occurring once and the leading ten covering about 4%. The sequenced sample was peripheral blood. The receptors derive from a woman between 45 and 65 years old with active or convalescent COVID-19.

V usage is TRBV3-1 (or the pseudogene TRBV3-2) and J usage is TRBJ1-5; no clear D. Germline-derived CDR1 and CDR2 are LGHDT and YNNKEL (reference sequence). V shed 0 bases and J shed 12 bases, with 12 bases lying between them. This CDR3 is 13 amino acids long. CDR3 in DNA: TGTGCCAGCAGCCAAGAACCTATGGTAAGCCAGCATTTT. This translates into CASSQEPMVSQHF.

V usage is TRBV5-5 and J usage is TRBJ1-1; possible D gene TRBD1, 5 bases. The CDR3 covers 14 residues. Germline CDR1 is SGHKS and CDR2 is YYEKEE (reference sequence). Trimming cost V 0 bases and J 4 bases, with 10 bases left between them. The CDR3 DNA reads as TGTGCCAGCAGCTTGGCAGGGTGGGGCACTGAAGCTTTCTTT. Its protein product is CASSLAGWGTEAFF. Full variable domain (remainder filled in from reference TRBV5-5 and TRBJ1-1): DAGVTQSPTHLIKTRGQQVTLRCSPISGHKSVSWYQQVLGQGPQFIFQYYEKEERGRGNFPDRFSARQFPNYSSELNVNALLLGDSALYLCASSLAGWGTEAFFGQGTRLTVV.

The V and J genes are TRBV6-5 and TRBJ2-1; TRBD1 agrees at 11 bases. This CDR3 region has 14 residues. CDR1 MNHEY and CDR2 SVGAGI come from the germline V gene. J gave up 6 bases and V 7 bases, and 5 bases lay outside the gene matches. CDR3 sequence (DNA): TGTGCCAGCATGTCGGACAGGGGGCTCAATGAGCAGTTCTTC. Translation: CASMSDRGLNEQFF.

CDR3 region: CASSVFGGTSGATSYNEQFF. The CDR3 bases are TGTGCCAGCAGCGTGTTCGGCGGGACTAGCGGGGCGACATCCTACAATGAGCAGTTCTTC. V usage is TRBV9 and J usage is TRBJ2-1, with 13 bases matching TRBD2. J gave up 1 base and V 2 bases, and 12 bases lay outside the gene matches. The CDR3 runs to 20 residues. Germline values: CDR1 SGDLS, CDR2 YYNGEE.

The chain uses TRBV19 and TRBJ1-4; 7 nucleotides agree with TRBD1. The V gene end was trimmed by 0 bases and the J gene end by 0 bases; junction bases not matched to a gene: 7. In germline, CDR1 is LNHDA, CDR2 SQIVND (reference sequence). There are 18 residues in the CDR3. The CDR3 protein is CASSIDGTALPTNEKLFF. The CDR3 nucleotides read TGTGCCAGTAGTATAGATGGGACAGCCTTACCAACTAATGAAAAACTGTTTTTT.

The rearrangement uses TRBV6-6 and TRBJ2-3; unclear D gene. CDR1 is MNHNY and CDR2 is SVGAGI in the germline V gene (reference sequence). The CDR3 is 12 amino acids. V shed 8 bases and J shed 3 bases, with 9 bases lying between them. The CDR3 is CASHRRTDTQYF. The CDR3 nucleotides read TGTGCCAGCCATCGTAGAACAGATACGCAGTATTTT.

For the CDR3, the DNA is TGTGCCATCAGTGCGGGCGGGCCTATCTCCTACGAGCAGTACTTC. Encoded protein: CAISAGGPISYEQYF. The rearrangement links TRBV10-3 to TRBJ2-7; perhaps TRBD2 as D (5 bases). The V and J ends lost 4 bases and 0 bases respectively, with 13 bases between them. CDR1 and CDR2 from the germline V gene are ENHRY and SYGVKD. CDR3 length equals 15 residues.

The chain uses TRBV18 and TRBJ2-7; weak D call: TRBD2 (6 bases). This CDR3 has 14 residues. Germline V lookup: CDR1 KGHSH, CDR2 LQKENI. V was shortened by 2 bases and J by 1 base, with 9 bases between the two germline ends. CDR3 loop: CASSPASASYEQYF. In DNA form, the CDR3 reads TGTGCCAGCTCACCAGCTAGCGCGTCCTACGAGCAGTACTTC.

The rearrangement joins TRBV4-1 to TRBJ2-7, with 11 bases that match TRBD2. The junction had 9 bases not matched to a gene; V was cut back by 1 base and J by 7 bases. CDR3 length: 16 amino acids. CDR1 is MGHRA, CDR2 YSYEKL, per germline. The CDR3 sequence is CASSQGGLAGSREQYF. DNA of the CDR3: TGCGCCAGCAGCCAAGGAGGACTAGCGGGTTCAAGAGAGCAGTACTTC.

This chain links TRBV9 with TRBJ1-1; D is unclear. CDR3 length equals 15 residues. The germline gives CDR1 SGDLS, CDR2 YYNGEE. V lost 0 bases, J lost 1 base, and 10 bases lay in between. The CDR3 region is CASSVGGAPNTEAFF. Here the CDR3 DNA reads TGTGCCAGCAGCGTAGGAGGAGCACCGAACACTGAAGCTTTCTTT.

The J gene is TRBJ2-7, the V gene TRBV2; a possible D gene is TRBD2 (6 bases). CDR1 is SNHLY and CDR2 is FYNNEI in the germline V gene. V dropped 6 bases and J dropped 8 bases, with 20 bases sitting between them. The CDR3 runs to 14 residues. The DNA for the CDR3 is TGTGCCAGCAGGGCGGGACTTGCCCTACGAAAGCAGTACTTC. Amino acid sequence: CASRAGLALRKQYF.

There are a few counts of this clone. This chain connects TRBV4-2 to TRBJ2-7; 15 bases line up with TRBD2. J lost 4 bases, V lost 3 bases, and 1 base had no gene match. CDR1 is LGHNA, CDR2 YNFKEQ, per germline. This CDR3 spans 15 amino acids. DNA of the CDR3: TGTGCCAGCAGCCAGGGGACTAGCGGGAGGTACGAGCAGTACTTC. Its translation is CASSQGTSGRYEQYF.

The chain is built from TRBV19 and TRBJ2-2, with 12 bases matching TRBD2. Germline values: CDR1 LNHDA, CDR2 SQIVND (reference sequence). The CDR3 has 16 residues. Unmatched junction bases numbered 10, after V lost 7 bases and J lost 7 bases. Here the CDR3 DNA reads TGTGCCAGTATCGCCCTAGCGGGAGGGCCCGGCGGGGAGCTGTTTTTT. This codes for CASIALAGGPGGELFF. The full variable domain, its missing parts supplied by reference TRBV19 and TRBJ2-2, is DGGITQSPKYLFRKEGQNVTLSCEQNLNHDAMYWYRQDPGQGLRLIYYSQIVNDFQKGDIAEGYSVSREKKESFPLTVTSAQKNPTAFYLCASIALAGGPGGELFFGEGSRLTVL.